These 30 T cell receptor beta chains came from one sample sequenced in a study of T cells expressing NK-cell markers. TCRdb reanalyzed the 5' RACE reads, giving one entry per CDR3 protein sequence and no DNA. This listing includes 350,000 to 400,000 distinct CDR3 sequences. Source material: blood T cells: a sorted CD56 or NKG2C T cell subset, CD4+ or CD8+ T cells, or bulk PBMC T cells (not recorded which). These receptors all come from a woman between 45 and 60 years old in good health.

V usage is TRBV5-1 and J usage is TRBJ2-2; the D call from TCRdb, TRBD1, cannot be confirmed without DNA. CDR3 length: 15 residues. CDR1 and CDR2 (germline): SGHRS, YFSETQ. CDR3 in amino acids: CASSSDGQGGWELFF.

J is TRBJ2-1 and V is TRBV15; absent DNA, TCRdb's TRBD1 call cannot be checked. The CDR3 has 15 residues. Germline-derived CDR1 and CDR2 are LNHNV and YYDKDF (reference sequence). This CDR3 is CATSSITTGTNEQFF. Full variable domain (rest looked up from reference TRBV15 and TRBJ2-1): DAMVIQNPRYQVTQFGKPVTLSCSQTLNHNVMYWYQQKSSQAPKLLFHYYDKDFNNEADTPDNFQSRRPNTSFCFLDIRSPGLGDTAMYLCATSSITTGTNEQFFGPGTRLTVL.

The rearrangement uses TRBV20-1 and TRBJ1-5. CDR1 is DFQATT and CDR2 is SNEGSKA in the germline V gene (reference sequence). The CDR3 totals 12 residues. This CDR3 is CSASRSNQPQHF.

The chain carries TRBV11-2 and TRBJ2-3. The germline V gene encodes CDR1 SGHAT and CDR2 FQNNGV. The CDR3 sequence is 14 residues long. The CDR3 spells CASSFLEPTDTQYF.

CDR3 protein: CASSPRVGIVAF. The chain joins TRBV3-1 to TRBJ2-6. The CDR3 is 12 residues long. Germline V gene lookup returns CDR1 LGHDT and CDR2 YNNKEL (reference sequence).

The chain couples TRBV10-2 to TRBJ1-2. The germline gives CDR1 WSHSY, CDR2 SAAADI. This CDR3 is 15 amino acids long. CDR3: CASSESGSYGDGYTF.

This chain uses TRBV7-6 with TRBJ2-1; TCRdb calls TRBD1, which cannot be checked without DNA. This CDR3 is built from 14 residues. Germline CDR1 reads SGHVS; CDR2 reads FNYEAQ. CDR3 region: CASSSQGAYNEQFF.

The chain combines TRBV4-1 with TRBJ2-7. The CDR3 loop spans 15 amino acids. CDR1 and CDR2 (germline): MGHRA, YSYEKL. CDR3: CASSQDPNPGYEQYF.

V usage is TRBV5-1 and J usage is TRBJ2-3; TCRdb's D gene call, TRBD2, goes unchecked for lack of DNA. Germline lookup yields CDR1 SGHRS and CDR2 YFSETQ. The CDR3 consists of 21 residues. CDR3 sequence reads: CASSLGPRGDPGLVLPDTQYF.

V and J are TRBV11-2 and TRBJ1-1; TCRdb reports TRBD1, a call that lacks DNA to check it against. This CDR3 has 15 residues. Germline CDR1 SGHAT, CDR2 FQNNGV. CDR3 loop: CASSLTWGRVTEAFF.

The chain recombines TRBV4-1 with TRBJ2-5; the D call from TCRdb, TRBD1, cannot be confirmed without DNA. Germline V gene lookup returns CDR1 MGHRA and CDR2 YSYEKL. The CDR3 extends over 14 amino acids. The CDR3 is CASSQLGQMETQYF.

The rearrangement links TRBV12-3 or TRBV12-4 to TRBJ2-7. The CDR3 has 15 residues. The CDR3 is CASSDIGGRPHEQYF.

This chain links TRBV10-3 with TRBJ2-7; without DNA, the TCRdb call of TRBD2 cannot be checked. CDR1 and CDR2 from the germline V gene are ENHRY and SYGVKD. This CDR3 contains 13 residues. CDR3 loop: CAISEDQRYEQYF.

The gene calls are TRBV20-1 and TRBJ2-7. Germline V gives CDR1 DFQATT, CDR2 SNEGSKA (reference sequence). There are 16 residues in the CDR3. The CDR3: CSARDDGDTTSYEQYF.

V gene TRBV20-1 combines with J gene TRBJ2-7. The length of the CDR3 is 15 residues. CDR1 is DFQATT, CDR2 SNEGSKA, per germline (reference sequence). CDR3 amino acids: CSARDLRANLGEQYF.

J is TRBJ2-3 and V is TRBV7-8; lacking DNA, the TRBD2 call made by TCRdb goes unchecked. Germline values: CDR1 SGHVS, CDR2 FQNEAQ. The CDR3 runs to 14 residues. The CDR3: CASSSSGRKDTQYF.

The chain carries TRBV30 and TRBJ2-7; TCRdb designates TRBD2, a call that cannot be tested without DNA. The CDR3 runs to 15 residues. Germline CDR1 reads GTSNPN; CDR2 reads SVGIG (reference sequence). CDR3 sequence: CAWGRFTSLSYEQYF.

The chain is built from TRBV5-4 and TRBJ2-2. From germline, CDR1 is SGHNT and CDR2 YYREEE (reference sequence). The CDR3 extends over 14 amino acids. CDR3 loop: CASSLHSDSGELFF.

This chain joins TRBV12-3 or TRBV12-4 and TRBJ2-5; TCRdb's D gene call, TRBD1, goes unchecked for lack of DNA. The CDR3 contains 13 residues. The chain's CDR3 is CASTLGRKETQYF.

The V gene is TRBV5-6, the J gene TRBJ1-5. The germline gives CDR1 SGHDT, CDR2 YYEEEE. This CDR3 is built from 14 residues. CDR3 sequence: CASSLSRGNQPQHF.

This sequence joins TRBV5-5 and TRBJ1-3. The germline V gene encodes CDR1 SGHKS and CDR2 YYEKEE (reference sequence). This CDR3 has 13 amino acids. CDR3: CASSFESGNTIYF.

The chain combines TRBV24-1 with TRBJ2-1; the D call of TRBD1 rests on TCRdb alone, since no DNA is present to check it. Germline CDR1 and CDR2: KGHDR and SFDVKD. This CDR3 comprises 14 residues. CDR3 residues: CATSDPAQRDEQFF.

The J gene is TRBJ2-5, the V gene TRBV18; absent DNA, TCRdb's TRBD2 call cannot be checked. The CDR3 extends over 15 amino acids. Germline V gene lookup returns CDR1 KGHSH and CDR2 LQKENI. CDR3 sequence: CASSLKREFWETQYF.

V usage is TRBV12-5 and J usage is TRBJ2-5; TCRdb's D call, TRBD1, is unchecked because there is no DNA. CDR1 and CDR2 (germline): LGHNT, FRNRAP. This CDR3 is 15 amino acids long. The CDR3: CASGLQWTGQETQYF.

V and J are TRBV3-1 and TRBJ1-1. The germline CDR1 and CDR2 sequences are LGHDT and YNNKEL (reference sequence). This CDR3 spans 14 amino acids. CDR3 in amino acids: CASSQRGSDTEAFF.

The rearrangement joins TRBV5-1 to TRBJ2-3; TCRdb lists TRBD2, though no DNA is available to test this call. The CDR3 is made up of 17 amino acids. CDR1 is SGHRS, CDR2 YFSETQ, per germline. CDR3: CASSPGGASGKADTQYF.

CDR3 protein: CASSQGGGSQETQYF. This chain uses TRBV4-2 with TRBJ2-5; TCRdb's assignment of TRBD2 cannot be checked, as there is no DNA. The germline CDR1 and CDR2 sequences are LGHNA and YNFKEQ. The length of the CDR3 is 15 residues.

The chain recombines TRBV24-1 with TRBJ2-3; with no DNA, the TCRdb D assignment of TRBD2 cannot be verified. Germline CDR1 is KGHDR and CDR2 is SFDVKD. This CDR3 comprises 16 residues. CDR3 sequence reads: CATSDPSGRITDTQYF.

V and J are TRBV6-2 or TRBV6-3 and TRBJ2-5; TCRdb's D call, TRBD1, is unchecked because there is no DNA. The CDR3 is 16 amino acids. From germline, CDR1 is MNHEY and CDR2 SVGEGT. Here the CDR3 reads CASRTGKSPVVETQYF.

The chain is built from TRBV4-1 and TRBJ1-4; the TRBD1 assignment by TCRdb is unverifiable without DNA. This CDR3 region has 16 residues. Germline V gene sequence: CDR1 MGHRA, CDR2 YSYEKL. The CDR3: CASSQDLTGGPEKLFF.